The 21 T cell receptor beta chains listed next were all sequenced from one sample in a study of T cell responses to AZD1222 COVID-19 vaccine. Measured with immunoSEQ multiplex PCR; TCRdb has only the in-frame clones, and not every one. Here the sample spans 150,000 to 200,000 clones, 85% to 95% being singletons. The sample in question was peripheral blood, obtained on day 0 of AZD1222 vaccination. The receptor source for this set is an adult in good health.

J is TRBJ2-7 and V is TRBV13; D possibly corresponds to TRBD1 (5 bases). Trimming cost V 4 bases and J 3 bases, with 10 bases left between them. Per the germline V gene, CDR1 is PRHDT and CDR2 is FYEKMQ (reference sequence). There are 13 residues in the CDR3. The DNA of the CDR3 is TGTGCCAGCAGCTCAACAGGAATCTACGAGCAGTACTTC. As protein: CASSSTGIYEQYF.

The sample holds one count of this clone. The V and J genes are TRBV5-4 and TRBJ2-1; TRBD1 matches 8 bases. With 4 bases clipped from V and 3 bases from J, the junction kept 6 bases outside the gene matches. Looked up from germline, CDR1 is SGHNT and CDR2 is YYREEE (reference sequence). This CDR3 is built from 15 residues. The CDR3 DNA reads TGTGCCAGCAGCCCCGTGACAGGGGACTACAATGAGCAGTTCTTC. Residues: CASSPVTGDYNEQFF.

The chain has TRBV7-3 and TRBJ2-2, with D perhaps matching TRBD2 (6 bases). There are 17 residues in the CDR3. Trimming left V 5 bases short and J 3 bases short, with 19 bases between. From germline, CDR1 is SGHTA and CDR2 FQGTGA. The CDR3 coding sequence is TGTGCCAGCAGCCCCCTCCCGGGAGAGGGGTACACCGGGGAGCTGTTTTTT. Translation: CASSPLPGEGYTGELFF. The whole variable domain, remainder taken from reference TRBV7-3 and TRBJ2-2, is GAGVSQTPSNKVTEKGKYVELRCDPISGHTALYWYRQSLGQGPEFLIYFQGTGAADDSGLPNDRFFAVRPEGSVSTLKIQRTERGDSAVYLCASSPLPGEGYTGELFFGEGSRLTVL.

This clone has just one count. The genes are TRBV7-2 and TRBJ2-7, with D possibly TRBD2 on 6 matching bases. The CDR3 runs to 14 residues. V lost 5 bases and J lost 4, with 15 bases in between. The germline V gene has CDR1 SGHTA and CDR2 FQGNSA. The CDR3: CASSSGLMSYEQYF. As DNA, the CDR3 is TGTGCCAGCAGCAGCGGACTAATGAGTTACGAGCAGTACTTC.

The V and J genes are TRBV2 and TRBJ2-2, with D possibly being TRBD2 (5 bases). The CDR3 extends over 12 amino acids. V was clipped by 4 bases and J by 13 bases, with 13 bases between them. Germline V CDR1 and CDR2: SNHLY, FYNNEI. CDR3 in amino acids: CASSALAARLFF. In DNA, the CDR3 is TGTGCCAGCAGTGCCCTAGCTGCGAGGCTGTTTTTT.

This CDR3 is CASSHFLAGGPSEQYF. In DNA, the CDR3 is TGCGCCAGCAGCCATTTTCTAGCGGGAGGGCCCTCCGAGCAGTACTTC. V gene TRBV4-3 combines with J gene TRBJ2-7; TRBD2 agrees at 12 bases. The V segment lost 3 bases and the J segment 6 bases; nucleotides outside the gene matches: 9. CDR1 and CDR2 (germline): LGHNA, YSLEER. The CDR3 spans 16 residues.

The chain employs TRBV2 and TRBJ1-2; unclear D gene. V was pared by 2 bases and J by 4 bases, with 14 bases between. The CDR3 covers 15 residues. Germline V CDR1 and CDR2: SNHLY, FYNNEI. Here the CDR3 reads CASSEIRGISYGYTF. Here the CDR3 DNA reads TGTGCCAGCAGTGAAATCCGAGGGATCTCCTATGGCTACACCTTC.

V and J are TRBV7-3 and TRBJ2-3; possibly TRBD2 for D (6 bases). CDR1 is SGHTA, CDR2 FQGTGA, per germline. The CDR3 is 15 amino acids. V gave up 2 bases and J gave up 6 bases, with 15 bases separating them. CDR3 sequence: CASSLGVRAGDTQYF. The CDR3 DNA reads TGTGCCAGCAGCTTAGGGGTGCGGGCGGGGGATACGCAGTATTTT.

The chain recombines TRBV6-1 with TRBJ1-2; D is unresolved. The CDR3 totals 14 residues. Germline V CDR1 and CDR2: MNHNS, SASEGT. Trimming cost V 2 bases and J 8 bases, with 15 bases left between them. CDR3 residues: CASSESKSTMGYTF. CDR3 in DNA: TGTGCCAGCAGTGAAAGTAAGTCGACAATGGGCTACACCTTC.

The chain links TRBV11-3 to TRBJ1-2, with D possibly matching TRBD1 (5 bases). Per the germline V gene, CDR1 is SGHNT and CDR2 is YENEEA. V gave up 3 bases and J gave up 3 bases, with 5 bases separating them. The CDR3 runs to 12 residues. CDR3 amino acids: CASSFRDYGYTF. In DNA, the CDR3 is TGTGCCAGCAGCTTCAGGGACTATGGCTACACCTTC.

V is TRBV4-1 and J is TRBJ2-7, with TRBD1 identical over 10 bases. Trimming took 1 base from V and 4 from J; bases not matched to a gene: 4. This CDR3 has 15 amino acids. The germline V gene has CDR1 MGHRA and CDR2 YSYEKL. CDR3: CASSQGQGATYEQYF. Written as DNA, the CDR3 is TGCGCCAGCAGCCAAGGACAGGGGGCCACATACGAGCAGTACTTC.

The chain links TRBV5-1 to TRBJ2-2; D is possibly TRBD2 (8 bases). CDR1 is SGHRS and CDR2 is YFSETQ in the germline V gene. Trimming stripped 4 bases from V and 7 bases from J, with 23 bases between. CDR3 size: 17 residues. DNA of the CDR3: TGCGCCAGCAGCCCCTCCGGGACTAGAGGGGGCGGCGGGGAGCTGTTTTTT. It codes for CASSPSGTRGGGGELFF.

V is TRBV5-6 and J is TRBJ1-5, with a possible D match to TRBD1 (6 bases). The CDR3 runs to 14 residues. Germline V CDR1 and CDR2: SGHDT, YYEEEE. The V gene lost 3 bases and the J gene lost 3 bases, with 10 bases spanning the gap. The CDR3 region has the DNA TGTGCCAGCAGCTCTTGGACAGTCAATCAGCCCCAGCATTTT. Its protein product is CASSSWTVNQPQHF. Supplemented by reference TRBV5-6 and TRBJ1-5, the full variable domain reads DAGVTQSPTHLIKTRGQQVTLRCSPKSGHDTVSWYQQALGQGPQFIFQYYEEEERQRGNFPDRFSGHQFPNYSSELNVNALLLGDSALYLCASSSWTVNQPQHFGDGTRLSIL.

The chain uses TRBV19 and TRBJ2-2; D assignment may be TRBD1 or TRBD2 (5 bases each). Germline CDR1 is LNHDA and CDR2 is SQIVND (reference sequence). V dropped 7 bases and J dropped 7 bases, with 16 bases sitting between them. The length of the CDR3 is 14 residues. CDR3 region: CASKGPTFGGELFF. The CDR3 DNA reads as TGTGCCAGTAAGGGACCGACCTTTGGCGGGGAGCTGTTTTTT.

The V gene is TRBV4-1, the J gene TRBJ1-6; D perhaps matches TRBD1 (5 bases). The CDR3 sequence is 14 residues long. Germline CDR1 MGHRA, CDR2 YSYEKL. V lost 7 bases and J 2 bases, leaving 9 bases between the germline ends. The CDR3 reads CASNRDPYNSPLHF. CDR3 bases: TGCGCCAGCAACCGGGACCCCTATAATTCACCCCTCCACTTT.

In its sample, this clone was seen once. The rearrangement uses TRBV4-3 and TRBJ2-7; 10 bases map to TRBD1. Germline-derived CDR1 and CDR2 are LGHNA and YSLEER. This CDR3 comprises 16 residues. J gave up 2 bases and V 5 bases, and 9 bases lay outside the gene matches. The CDR3 DNA reads as TGCGCCAGCAGCTTCTCCGGGACAGGGGAGACCTACGAGCAGTACTTC. This encodes CASSFSGTGETYEQYF.

This chain connects TRBV6-2 or TRBV6-3 to TRBJ1-5, with D perhaps matching TRBD1 (5 bases). Trimming shortened V by 2 bases and J by 9 bases, and 8 bases separated the two germline ends. The CDR3 is made up of 12 amino acids. Per germline, CDR1 MNHEY and CDR2 SVGEGT. The CDR3 DNA reads TGTGCCAGCAGTTACGGGACGGGGCCCCAGCATTTT. Translating gives CASSYGTGPQHF.

For the CDR3, the DNA is TGTGCCAGCAGCTCCTTACGAGGGACCGAAGAGACCCAGTACTTC. Amino acids: CASSSLRGTEETQYF. The gene calls are TRBV5-4 and TRBJ2-5; perhaps D is TRBD1 or TRBD2 (5 bases each). Deletions cut 3 bases from V and 3 bases from J, with 15 bases between. CDR1 SGHNT and CDR2 YYREEE come from the germline V gene (reference sequence). The CDR3 sequence is 15 residues long.

This clone appeared once. The chain joins TRBV28 to TRBJ2-7; 14 bases match TRBD2. The CDR3 consists of 16 residues. Germline CDR1 and CDR2: MDHEN and SYDVKM. V dropped 6 bases and J dropped 6; count of bases not matched to a gene: 10. CDR3 amino acids: CASSGTSGGKKGEQYF. Written as DNA, the CDR3 is TGTGCCAGCAGCGGGACTAGCGGGGGAAAAAAGGGCGAGCAGTACTTC.

CDR3 DNA sequence: TGCAGCGTTGCGGAGGGTGAGACCCAGTACTTC. Protein: CSVAEGETQYF. V is TRBV29-1 and J is TRBJ2-5; TRBD2 might be the D (6 bases). V was cut by 4 bases and J by 5 bases, with 8 bases left in between. CDR1 SQVTM and CDR2 ANQGSEA come from the germline V gene. The CDR3 runs to 11 residues.

The chain employs TRBV19 and TRBJ2-1, with 9 bases identical to TRBD2. The CDR3 length is 18 residues. Germline trimming cut 1 base from V and 2 bases from J; bases unmatched to any gene: 9. Germline loops: CDR1 LNHDA, CDR2 SQIVND (reference sequence). The CDR3 coding sequence is TGTGCCAGTAGTATAGGAGGTAGCGGGAGTTTCCCCTACAATGAGCAGTTCTTC. Translated: CASSIGGSGSFPYNEQFF.